The following is a TCR beta chain sequence with its context. Germline V gene data show CDR1 as MNHNS and CDR2 as SASEGT. There are 14 residues in the CDR3. V was pared by 2 bases and J by 9 bases, with 14 bases between. This entry comes from a study of PD-1 blockade in mismatch repair-deficient tumors. Libraries were prepared by immunoSEQ multiplex PCR; TCRdb keeps only in-frame clonotypes and omits some of them. The top ten hold about an eighth of the sample, which has some 130,000 clones, about nine tenths seen once. The clonotype was recovered from an adult with mismatch repair-deficient cancer. The chain combines TRBV6-1 with TRBJ2-4; D unclear. Sequenced material: peripheral blood, taken roughly 67 weeks after starting pembrolizumab. CDR3 nucleotide sequence: TGTGCCAGCAGTGAATGGCTAGAAGGTATCATTCAGTACTTC. As protein: CASSEWLEGIIQYF.